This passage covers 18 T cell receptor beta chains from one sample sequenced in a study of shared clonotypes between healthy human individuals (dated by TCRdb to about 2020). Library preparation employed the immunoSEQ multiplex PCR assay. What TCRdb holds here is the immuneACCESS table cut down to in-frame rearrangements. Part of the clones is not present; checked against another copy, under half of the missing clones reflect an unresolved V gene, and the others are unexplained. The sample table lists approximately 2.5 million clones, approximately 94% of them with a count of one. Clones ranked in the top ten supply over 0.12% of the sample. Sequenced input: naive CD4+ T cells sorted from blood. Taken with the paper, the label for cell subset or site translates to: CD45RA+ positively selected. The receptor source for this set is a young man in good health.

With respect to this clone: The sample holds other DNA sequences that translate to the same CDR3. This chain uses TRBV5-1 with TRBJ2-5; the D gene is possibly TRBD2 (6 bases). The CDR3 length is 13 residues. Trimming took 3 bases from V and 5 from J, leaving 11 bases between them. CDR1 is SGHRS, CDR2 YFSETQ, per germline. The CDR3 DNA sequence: TGCGCCAGCAGCTGGGACCGGGGGGAGACCCAGTACTTC. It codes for CASSWDRGETQYF. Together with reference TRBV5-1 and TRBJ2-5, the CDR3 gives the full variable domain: KAGVTQTPRYLIKTRGQQVTLSCSPISGHRSVSWYQQTPGQGLQFLFEYFSETQRNKGNFPGRFSGRQFSNSRSEMNVSTLELGDSALYLCASSWDRGETQYFGPGTRLLVL.

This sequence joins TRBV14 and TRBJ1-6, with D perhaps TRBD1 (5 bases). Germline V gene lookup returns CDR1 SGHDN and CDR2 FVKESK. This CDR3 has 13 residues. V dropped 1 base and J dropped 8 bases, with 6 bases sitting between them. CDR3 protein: CASSQGQYSPLHF. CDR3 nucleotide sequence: TGTGCCAGCAGCCAAGGACAGTATTCACCCCTCCACTTT.

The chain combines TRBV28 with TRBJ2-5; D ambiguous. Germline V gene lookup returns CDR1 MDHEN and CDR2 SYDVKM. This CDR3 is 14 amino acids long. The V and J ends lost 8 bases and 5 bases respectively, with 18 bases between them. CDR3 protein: CASGPGGGVETQYF. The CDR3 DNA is TGTGCCAGCGGCCCAGGCGGTGGGGTGGAGACCCAGTACTTC. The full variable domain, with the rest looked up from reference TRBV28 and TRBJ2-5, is DVKVTQSSRYLVKRTGEKVFLECVQDMDHENMFWYRQDPGLGLRLIYFSYDVKMKEKGDIPEGYSVSREKKERFSLILESASTNQTSMYLCASGPGGGVETQYFGPGTRLLVL.

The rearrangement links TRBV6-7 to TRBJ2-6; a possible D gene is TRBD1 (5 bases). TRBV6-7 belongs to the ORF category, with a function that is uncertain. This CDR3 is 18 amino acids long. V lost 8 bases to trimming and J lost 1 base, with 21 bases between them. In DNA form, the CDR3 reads TGTGCCAGCTTTTGGGAAAACAGGAGCTCTTCTGGGGCCAACGTCCTGACTTTC. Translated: CASFWENRSSSGANVLTF.

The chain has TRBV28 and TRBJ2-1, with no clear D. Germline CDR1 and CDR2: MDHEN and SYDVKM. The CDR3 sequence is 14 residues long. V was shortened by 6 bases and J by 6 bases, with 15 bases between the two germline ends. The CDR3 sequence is CASSAPVTANEQFF. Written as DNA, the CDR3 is TGTGCCAGCAGCGCCCCCGTAACGGCCAATGAGCAGTTCTTC.

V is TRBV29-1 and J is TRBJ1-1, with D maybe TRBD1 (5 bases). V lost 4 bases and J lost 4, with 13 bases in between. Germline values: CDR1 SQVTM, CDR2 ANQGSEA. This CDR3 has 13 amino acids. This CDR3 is CSVGSGLATEAFF. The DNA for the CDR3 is TGCAGCGTTGGGTCAGGGTTGGCCACTGAAGCTTTCTTT.

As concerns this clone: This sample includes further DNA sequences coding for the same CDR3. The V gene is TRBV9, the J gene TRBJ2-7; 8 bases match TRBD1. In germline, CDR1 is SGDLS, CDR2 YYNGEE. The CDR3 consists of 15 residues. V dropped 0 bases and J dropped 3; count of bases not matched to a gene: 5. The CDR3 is CASSVGGQGIYEQYF. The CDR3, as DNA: TGTGCCAGCAGCGTAGGCGGACAGGGAATCTACGAGCAGTACTTC. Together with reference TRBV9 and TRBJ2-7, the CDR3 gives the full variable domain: DSGVTQTPKHLITATGQRVTLRCSPRSGDLSVYWYQQSLDQGLQFLIQYYNGEERAKGNILERFSAQQFPDLHSELNLSSLELGDSALYFCASSVGGQGIYEQYFGPGTRLTVT.

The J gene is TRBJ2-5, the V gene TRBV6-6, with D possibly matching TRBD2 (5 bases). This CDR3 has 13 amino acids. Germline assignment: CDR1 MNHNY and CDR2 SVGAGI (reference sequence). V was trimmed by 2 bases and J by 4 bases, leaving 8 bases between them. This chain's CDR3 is CASSYAGVETQYF. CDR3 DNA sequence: TGTGCCAGCAGTTACGCCGGGGTAGAGACCCAGTACTTC.

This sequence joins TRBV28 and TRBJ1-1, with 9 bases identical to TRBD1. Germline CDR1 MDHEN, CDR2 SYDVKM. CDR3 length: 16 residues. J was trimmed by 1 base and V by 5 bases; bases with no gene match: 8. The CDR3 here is CASSRINRGRNTEAFF. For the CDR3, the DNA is TGTGCCAGCAGTCGTATAAACAGGGGGCGGAACACTGAAGCTTTCTTT.

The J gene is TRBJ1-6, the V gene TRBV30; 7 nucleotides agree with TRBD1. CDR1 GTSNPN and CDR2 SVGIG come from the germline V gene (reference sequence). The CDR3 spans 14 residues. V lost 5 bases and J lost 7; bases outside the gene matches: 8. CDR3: CAWGPGQKNSPLHF. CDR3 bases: TGTGCCTGGGGCCCGGGACAGAAGAATTCACCCCTCCACTTT.

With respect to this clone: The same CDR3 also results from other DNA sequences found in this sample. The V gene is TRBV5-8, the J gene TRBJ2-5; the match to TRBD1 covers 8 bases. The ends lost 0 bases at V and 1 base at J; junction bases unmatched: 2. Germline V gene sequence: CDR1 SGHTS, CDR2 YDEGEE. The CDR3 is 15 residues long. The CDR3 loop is CASSLGRGPQETQYF. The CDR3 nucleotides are TGTGCCAGCAGCTTGGGCAGGGGGCCCCAAGAGACCCAGTACTTC.

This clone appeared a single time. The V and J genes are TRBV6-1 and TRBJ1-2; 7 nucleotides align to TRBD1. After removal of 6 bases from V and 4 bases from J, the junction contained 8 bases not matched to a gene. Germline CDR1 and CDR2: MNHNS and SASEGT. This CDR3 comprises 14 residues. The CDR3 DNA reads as TGTGCCAGCAGCGTACAGGGGCCTAGCTATGGCTACACCTTC. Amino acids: CASSVQGPSYGYTF.

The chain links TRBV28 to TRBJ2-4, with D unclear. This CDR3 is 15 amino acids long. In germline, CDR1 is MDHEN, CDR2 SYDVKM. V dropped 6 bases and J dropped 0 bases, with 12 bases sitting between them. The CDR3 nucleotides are TGTGCCAGCAGCACAACGATTCTAGCCAAAAACATTCAGTACTTC. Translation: CASSTTILAKNIQYF.

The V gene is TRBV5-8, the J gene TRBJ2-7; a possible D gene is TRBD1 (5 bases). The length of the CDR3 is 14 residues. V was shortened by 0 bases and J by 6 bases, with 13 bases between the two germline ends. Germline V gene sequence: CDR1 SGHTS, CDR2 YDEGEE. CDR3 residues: CASSLVLQEGEQYF. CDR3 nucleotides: TGTGCCAGCAGCTTGGTATTACAGGAAGGCGAGCAGTACTTC.

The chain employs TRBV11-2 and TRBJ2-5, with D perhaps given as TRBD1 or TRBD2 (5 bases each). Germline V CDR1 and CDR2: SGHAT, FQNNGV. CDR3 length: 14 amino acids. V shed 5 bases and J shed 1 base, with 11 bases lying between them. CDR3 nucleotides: TGTGCCAGCAGCGTACCGGGGCCCCAAGAGACCCAGTACTTC. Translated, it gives CASSVPGPQETQYF.

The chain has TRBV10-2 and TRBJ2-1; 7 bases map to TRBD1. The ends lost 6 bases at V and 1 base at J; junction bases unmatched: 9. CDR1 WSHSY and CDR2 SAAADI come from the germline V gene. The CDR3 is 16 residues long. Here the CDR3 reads CASSDSNRGSYNEQFF. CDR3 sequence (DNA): TGCGCCAGCAGCGACTCTAACAGGGGTTCCTACAATGAGCAGTTCTTC.

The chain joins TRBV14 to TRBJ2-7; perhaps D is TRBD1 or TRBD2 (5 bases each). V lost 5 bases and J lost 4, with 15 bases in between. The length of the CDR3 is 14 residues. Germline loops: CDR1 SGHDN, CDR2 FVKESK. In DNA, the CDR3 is TGTGCCAGCAGCGTCCGGGACGGATCTTACGAGCAGTACTTC. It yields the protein CASSVRDGSYEQYF.

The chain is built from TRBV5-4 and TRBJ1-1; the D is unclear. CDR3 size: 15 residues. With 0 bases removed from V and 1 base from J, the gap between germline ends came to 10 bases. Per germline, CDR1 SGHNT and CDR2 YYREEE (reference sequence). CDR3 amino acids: CASSLGDSRNTEAFF. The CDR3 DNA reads TGTGCCAGCAGCTTGGGCGACTCAAGGAACACTGAAGCTTTCTTT.